Presented here are 8 T cell receptor beta chains from one specimen sequenced in a study of T cell repertoires in cytomegalovirus infection. A single record per CDR3 protein comes from TCRdb applying MiXCR to the reads. The sample has fewer than 200,000 distinct CDR3 sequences; roughly 9% are singletons. Sequencing was done on a sample of PBMCs. The receptor set was obtained from a human donor in good health (CMV status not recorded). Some clones in this sample may be carry-over from other donors' samples.

This clonotype showed up just a few times. This chain uses TRBV20-1 with TRBJ2-5; D is ambiguous. The CDR3 has 10 residues. Germline V gene data show CDR1 as DFQATT and CDR2 as SNEGSKA (reference sequence). Trimming left V 5 bases short and J 4 bases short, with 5 bases between. Here the CDR3 reads CSALRETQYF. CDR3 DNA: TGCAGTGCTCTTCGAGAGACCCAGTACTTC.

This clonotype was seen only a few times. CDR3 residues: CSARVYGRHEQFF. CDR3 sequence (DNA): TGCAGTGCTAGAGTTTATGGCCGACATGAGCAGTTCTTC. This chain uses TRBV20-1 with TRBJ2-1; D gene ambiguous. The germline CDR1 and CDR2 sequences are DFQATT and SNEGSKA (reference sequence). The CDR3 runs 13 residues. Trimming left V 1 base short and J 8 bases short, with 12 bases between.

The CDR3 bases are TGTGCCAGCAGTCGTTCGGAACAAGAGACCCAGTACTTC. As protein: CASSRSEQETQYF. The J gene is TRBJ2-5, the V gene TRBV7-2; D ambiguous. CDR1 SGHTA and CDR2 FQGNSA come from the germline V gene. The CDR3 extends over 13 amino acids. V was shortened by 6 bases and J by 2 bases, with 10 bases between the two germline ends. The whole variable domain, remainder taken from reference TRBV7-2 and TRBJ2-5, is GAGVSQSPSNKVTEKGKDVELRCDPISGHTALYWYRQSLGQGLEFLIYFQGNSAPDKSGLPSDRFSAERTGGSVSTLTIQRTQQEDSAVYLCASSRSEQETQYFGPGTRLLVL.

This clonotype has at least ten counts. The chain has TRBV7-2 and TRBJ2-5, with 10 bases aligning to TRBD2. Trimming took 2 bases from V and 0 from J; bases not matched to a gene: 9. This CDR3 comprises 18 residues. Germline V gene lookup returns CDR1 SGHTA and CDR2 FQGNSA. The CDR3 DNA reads as TGTGCCAGCAGCTTAAAAGCGGGGGGGGCCCCGTACCAAGAGACCCAGTACTTC. Protein sequence: CASSLKAGGAPYQETQYF.

This clonotype was seen many times. The rearrangement uses TRBV5-4 and TRBJ2-5, with D tentatively TRBD1 (6 bases). Germline V CDR1 and CDR2: SGHNT, YYREEE (reference sequence). The CDR3 consists of 16 residues. V shed 4 bases and J shed 3 bases, with 19 bases lying between them. The CDR3 protein is CASSPRSGQTKETQYF. The DNA of the CDR3 is TGTGCCAGCAGCCCCAGATCCGGACAGACAAAAGAGACCCAGTACTTC.

This clonotype was seen repeatedly, ten times or more. CDR3: CASRRRLNSGNTIYF. Here the CDR3 DNA reads TGTGCCAGCAGACGGCGACTCAACTCTGGAAACACCATATATTTT. The J gene is TRBJ1-3, the V gene TRBV5-6; D is unresolved. This CDR3 is 15 amino acids long. Germline loops: CDR1 SGHDT, CDR2 YYEEEE. V gave up 5 bases and J gave up 0 bases, with 12 bases separating them.

J is TRBJ1-2 and V is TRBV6-6; 11 nucleotides match TRBD1. This CDR3 spans 17 amino acids. Trimming at V came to 5 bases and at J to 3 bases, leaving 11 bases not matched to a gene. Germline values: CDR1 MNHNY, CDR2 SVGAGI (reference sequence). As DNA, the CDR3 is TGTGCCAGCAGTAGACCTTGGGACAGGGGGTCGGACTATGGCTACACCTTC. Its protein is CASSRPWDRGSDYGYTF.

This clonotype was picked up many times. The J gene is TRBJ2-1, the V gene TRBV6-1; 11 bases agree with TRBD2. V trimming: 7 bases; J trimming: 6 bases; junction bases outside the gene matches: 14. This CDR3 contains 17 residues. From germline, CDR1 is MNHNS and CDR2 SASEGT. CDR3 residues: CASTSGRSNMTPNEQFF. In DNA, the CDR3 is TGTGCCAGCACTAGCGGGAGGTCCAATATGACCCCCAATGAGCAGTTCTTC.